This TCR beta chain appears in the sequencing data of a study of blood T cell repertoires in COVID-19. This CDR3 is built from 16 residues. V lost 0 bases and J 5 bases, leaving 17 bases between the germline ends. Germline V CDR1 and CDR2: SGDLS, YYNGEE. Using immunoSEQ multiplex PCR, the repertoire was profiled, and TCRdb retains in-frame clones only, with some absent. The profile shows about 440,000 clones, 70% to 90% of them singletons. The sample taken for sequencing was PBMCs or T cells enriched from blood (not recorded which). The chain recombines TRBV9 with TRBJ2-5; TRBD2 is a possible D gene (6 bases). The sequence derives from a woman aged 18-35 years with acute COVID-19. The CDR3 DNA reads TGTGCCAGCAGCGTAGCCGGGCACCCGGAGGGGGAGACCCAGTACTTC. It codes for CASSVAGHPEGETQYF.